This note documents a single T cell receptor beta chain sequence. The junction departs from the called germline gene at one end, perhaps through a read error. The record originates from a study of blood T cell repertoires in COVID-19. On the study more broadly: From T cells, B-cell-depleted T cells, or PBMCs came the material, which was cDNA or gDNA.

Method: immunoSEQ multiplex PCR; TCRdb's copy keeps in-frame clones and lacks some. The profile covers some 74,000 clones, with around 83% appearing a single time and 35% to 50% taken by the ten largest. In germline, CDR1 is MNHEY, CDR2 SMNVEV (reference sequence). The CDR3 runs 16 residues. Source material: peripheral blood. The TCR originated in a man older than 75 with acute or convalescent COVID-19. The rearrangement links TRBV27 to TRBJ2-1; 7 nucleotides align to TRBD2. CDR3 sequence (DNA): TGTGCCAGCACTTTACTAGCGCCATCTCCTCGGACTGAGCAGTTCTTC. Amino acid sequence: CASTLLAPSPRTEQFF.